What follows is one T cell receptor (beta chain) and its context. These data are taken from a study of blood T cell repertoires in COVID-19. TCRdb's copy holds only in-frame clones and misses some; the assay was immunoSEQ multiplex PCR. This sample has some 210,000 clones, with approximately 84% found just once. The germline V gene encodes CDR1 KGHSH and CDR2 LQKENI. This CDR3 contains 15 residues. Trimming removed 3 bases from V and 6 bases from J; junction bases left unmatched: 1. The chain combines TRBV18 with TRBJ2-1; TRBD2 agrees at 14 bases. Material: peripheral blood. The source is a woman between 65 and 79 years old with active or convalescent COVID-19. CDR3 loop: CASSPGLAGVNEQFF. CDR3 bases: TGTGCCAGCTCACCGGGACTAGCGGGAGTCAATGAGCAGTTCTTC.